These T cell receptor beta chains were read from a single sample in a study of early T cells in non-severe SARS-CoV-2 infection. TCRdb passed the 5' RACE reads through MiXCR, listing each CDR3 protein once. The table shows about 58,000 distinct CDR3 sequences, with around 11% occurring only once. The sequencing input was whole blood. These receptors originate from an adult who was a healthcare worker with PCR-confirmed SARS-CoV-2 infection or an uninfected control (not recorded which). Both conserved end residues are part of each CDR3.

TRBJ2-7 | TRBV28 | CASSSLGGGSGSRYEQYF
TRBJ2-1 | TRBV7-8 | CTSSLGLVGGYEQFF
TRBJ2-7 | TRBV20-1 | CSVSTPGLDYEQYF
TRBJ1-4 | TRBV6-1 | CASTGENEKLFF
TRBJ2-5 | TRBV3-1 | CASRDTEETQYF
TRBJ1-4 | TRBV12-3/TRBV12-4 | CASSLGEKLFF
TRBJ2-1 | TRBV20-1 | CSAQTGSSEQFF
TRBJ2-2 | TRBV7-9 | CASSLEEPGELFF
TRBJ2-7 | TRBV29-1 | CSVEGGQFSSYEQYF
TRBJ1-6 | TRBV27 | CASSLGANSPLHF
TRBJ2-1 | TRBV19 | CASSSPPGLNNNEQFF
TRBJ2-1 | TRBV20-1 | CSARDGVTNEQFF
TRBJ1-6 | TRBV7-8 | CASSPRTGADYSPLHF
TRBJ2-1 | TRBV28 | CASRATSGRSSYNEQFF
TRBJ1-6 | TRBV11-2 | CASSLSQTNNSPLHF
TRBJ2-4 | TRBV6-5 | CASSYSDKNIQYF
TRBJ1-2 | TRBV12-3/TRBV12-4 | CASSLDPNSLYGYTF
TRBJ1-3 | TRBV29-1 | CSATDRTSGNTIYF
TRBJ2-1 | TRBV20-1 | CSARVRWRLAADNEQFF
TRBJ2-1 | TRBV3-1 | CASSRPDEPDSSYNEQFF
TRBJ2-7 | TRBV5-1 | CASSLGGGPGLEQYF
TRBJ2-1 | TRBV11-2 | CASSLGTGLYNEQFF
TRBJ2-7 | TRBV18 | CASSPSGLFQYEQYF
TRBJ2-5 | TRBV28 | CASSPPGQETQYF
TRBJ2-3 | TRBV2 | CASKLAGTDTQYF
TRBJ2-7 | TRBV29-1 | CSVAQGIREQYF
TRBJ2-5 | TRBV20-1 | CSARPGQGKETQYF
TRBJ2-7 | TRBV2 | CASSLQGWEQYF
TRBJ2-2 | TRBV7-3 | CASSLIRSGRENTGELFF
TRBJ1-1 | TRBV21-1 | CASSKSPPHGYEAFF
TRBJ2-7 | TRBV6-2/TRBV6-3 | CASSEGPTSYEQYF
TRBJ1-1 | TRBV27 | CASRALGPSNTEAFF
TRBJ1-1 | TRBV5-1 | CASSPRERVTEAFF
TRBJ2-5 | TRBV5-6 | CASSSYQVQTQYF
TRBJ2-5 | TRBV12-3/TRBV12-4 | CASSPQGGETQYF
TRBJ1-1 | TRBV6-1 | CASSEGRNTEAFF
TRBJ2-2 | TRBV11-2 | CASKELAGAPGELFF
TRBJ2-1 | TRBV18 | CASSIGGSYNEQFF
TRBJ2-1 | TRBV4-2 | CASSQTPGLAGENEQFF
TRBJ2-2 | TRBV11-2 | CASSKGLAGVNTGELFF
TRBJ1-1 | TRBV29-1 | CSGREDTEAFF
TRBJ1-5 | TRBV30 | CAWSVGGSNQPQHF
TRBJ2-1 | TRBV2 | CASLGQGYNEQFF
TRBJ2-1 | TRBV5-1 | CASSLVVRGSYNEQFF
TRBJ2-1 | TRBV28 | CASRGTFEQFF
TRBJ2-2 | TRBV20-1 | CSAIGGMGTGELFF
TRBJ2-5 | TRBV29-1 | CSVYQGSETQYF
TRBJ2-3 | TRBV28 | CASSLGGSAFGTDTQYF
TRBJ1-2 | TRBV27 | CASWPGGAYGYTF
TRBJ2-7 | TRBV6-2/TRBV6-3 | CASSTSGTSSEQYF
TRBJ1-1 | TRBV13 | CASSLGEGANTEAFF
TRBJ2-7 | TRBV5-1 | CASIQDGDEQYF
TRBJ2-7 | TRBV2 | CASIRDPKGSYEQYF
TRBJ2-3 | TRBV28 | CASGQASILTDTQYF
TRBJ2-1 | TRBV12-3/TRBV12-4 | CASSLEWASYNEQFF
TRBJ2-5 | TRBV28 | CASSFTGTQYF
TRBJ2-1 | TRBV30 | CAWSASGNEQFF
TRBJ2-5 | TRBV5-4 | CASSLVSGMIGETQYF
TRBJ2-2 | TRBV5-6 | CASSSLWKLNTGELFF